The T cell receptor (beta chain) under discussion was sequenced for a study of cytomegalovirus exposure and HLA in healthy donors (dated by TCRdb to about 2017). For context, the study as a whole: An earlier analysis of some 600 of the donors reported about 280 Gb of sequence data and 117 million unique TCR beta sequences obtained from about 200 million T cells. All discovery cohort repertoires had been generated using a single sequencing platform. Both class I and class II loci were covered by HLA typing, at four-digit resolution. The aim of the study was to test whether cataloging public T cell receptors could identify signatures of past pathogen exposure. An early release covering some 640 HLA-typed donors comprised approximately 300 gigabases of sequencing data and 85 million to 100 million unique TCR sequences. Among the approximately 400 genotyped donors, under 90% belonged to the genetic ancestry cluster associated with self-reported Caucasian donors. In a later analysis, previously published TCR beta repertoires from roughly 710 donors were re-analyzed and high-resolution HLA genotyping was added so that TCR occurrence patterns could be studied. The later analysis used no new phenotypic data to find candidate immune exposures, relying instead on TCR beta sequences and their occurrence across donors. Along with the approximately 700-subject first cohort, a separate validation cohort of some 130 different subjects was used. Four to six DR-DQ haplotypes were handled as single units for association and clustering, since linkage in the cohort was strong. Typing coverage varied by locus: roughly 620-640 donors for A, B, C, DRB1 and DQB1; roughly 500 for DQA1; over 600 for DPA1; under 490 for DPB1. Using immunosequencing, the study profiled T cell repertoires from about 610 subjects and related those repertoires to cytomegalovirus serostatus. In a later genetic analysis, genome-wide SNP genotypes for about 55% of the roughly 700 donors were used, and that subset was treated as a discovery cohort. Donor age, sex, ethnicity and CMV serostatus were compiled alongside the repertoire data. To predict cytomegalovirus infection status, the study combined high-throughput TCR immunosequencing, statistical association of individual TCRs with disease status, and machine learning. On average, approximately 250,000 unique TCR beta nucleotide sequences were sequenced per donor among about 400 genotyped donors of the cohort, with roughly 18% of those sequences being non-productive. In an earlier analysis of several hundred of the donors, high-throughput TCR beta sequencing was used to judge whether each TCR beta V gene segment behaved as functional or pseudogenic.

The method was the immunoSEQ multiplex PCR assay. For the multiplex PCR, a mixture combining 60 forward primers for TCR Vbeta segments and 13 reverse primers for TCR Jbeta segments was used. The CDR3 region of rearranged TCR beta genes was amplified from genomic DNA with a multiplex PCR assay. Amplified TCR beta libraries were sequenced as 87-base-pair reads on the Illumina HiSeq System. Under the source paper's analysis protocol: In a later analysis, 77 million or so unique TCR beta chains were counted across the approximately 640 repertoires, and approximately 11 million of these chains were shared by at least two donors. Raw reads were error-corrected and collapsed into unique sequences with a nearest-neighbor algorithm that merged closely related sequences to remove PCR and sequencing errors. V, D and J gene segments were assigned by aligning CDR3 sequences to IMGT reference sequences. For a sequence to be retained, a match of at least six nucleotides to both a V gene segment and a J gene segment was required. Rearrangements were called productive when the CDR3 lacked stop codons and stayed in frame with V and J; all others were non-productive. CDR3 was defined according to IMGT convention as the region running from the second conserved V-encoded cysteine to the conserved J-encoded phenylalanine. The earlier analysis of around 640 of the donors excluded sequences that lacked an unambiguous match to a single V gene segment. In an earlier analysis of 587 of the donors, a V segment was called functional when productive rearrangements were above 56.7%, and segregating when the standard deviation between donors exceeded 5%. A statistical classification framework was built to diagnose cytomegalovirus status from the catalog of TCR beta chain sequences. V and J gene assignment, in a later analysis, came from comparing TCR nucleotide sequences with IMGT/GENE-DB human TR gene sequences. In a later analysis, CDR3 sequences and most-parsimonious VDJ recombination scenarios were assigned using the TCRdist pipeline. In a later analysis, each TCR beta chain was defined by its CDR3 amino acid sequence together with its V-gene family, and reads lacking a unique V-gene family were excluded. In a later analysis, approximately 590 highly shared, low-generation-probability nucleotide sequences were removed to address suspected cross-contamination and a sequencing artifact. In a later analysis, a clonal expansion index for each public chain was calculated from normalized within-repertoire ranks of inferred template counts. In a later analysis, generation probabilities were computed with a VDJ recombination model fitted to out-of-frame rearrangements, and the resulting probabilities were checked against IGoR. Hypergeometric tests were used in a later analysis to score TCR-TCR, TCR-HLA and TCR-CMV co-occurrence, with a repertoire-size bias correction applied to the TCR pairs. To estimate false discovery rates, a later analysis permuted the HLA or CMV assignments 20 times. In a later analysis, co-occurring TCRs were grouped with DBSCAN, and TCRdist sequence similarity was added when clustering was performed within HLA-allele-positive subsets. Repertoires with fewer than 30,000 or more than 120,000 public chains were left out of co-occurrence clustering, as were about 5 repertoires with anomalous nucleotide sharing. This immuneACCESS table, as held by TCRdb, lists in-frame sequences with V and J called but not all clones. Of the missing ones, under half trace to an unresolved V gene in checked studies; the others have no known cause. V and J calls and clone size are those listed in that table; D and trimming were worked out from the DNA. This sample is represented by some 150,000 clones; over 60% of them were singletons. The ten largest clones add up to 2.5% to 3% of the sample.

Broader findings and caveats from the paper: A cluster of highly shared sequence variants was judged likely to be a technical artifact of the sequencing pipeline. Several of the top co-occurrence clusters appeared to be linked to parvovirus B19, influenza, CMV and Epstein-Barr virus, according to a later analysis. Three of the identified cytomegalovirus-associated TCR beta chains were confirmed in vitro to be specific for cytomegalovirus antigens. An earlier analysis of approximately 530 of the donors showed that most TCR beta V segments appeared in productive rearrangements either about 90% or about 30% of the time, which broadly matched IMGT annotations. Because HLA typing was unavailable for some donors at each locus, only the typed subset was used in association tests. When HLA alleles, especially DR and DQ, strongly co-occurred, TCR associations were difficult to assign to individual alleles. In a later analysis, HLA-associated TCR beta chains showed more clonal expansion and lower generation probabilities than non-associated chains that were equally common. A later analysis associated 17,000 or so TCR beta sequences with specific HLA alleles at a false discovery rate of 0.05. Cytomegalovirus status was reported to be diagnosed by the classifier with high specificity and sensitivity in both the original and validation cohorts. Immune exposure information for the cohort was limited to CMV serostatus. The study listed approximately 150 TCR beta chains as associated with cytomegalovirus. Some IMGT-functional V segments, including TRBV6-2 and TRBV6-3, could not be distinguished by the 87-base-pair reads and were therefore excluded. Only TCR beta chains were sequenced in this cohort, and the absence of alpha or paired-chain data limited detectable features. Roughly uniform sequencing depth across donors was assumed in presence/absence analyses, although this assumption may not hold. Linkage disequilibrium might explain the correlated functional status among segregating V segments, but an unknown experimental factor could not be excluded. According to the authors, the approach could potentially be generalized to other disease states and immunological phenotypes. In a later analysis, the rate of TCR association differed among HLA loci, with DRB1 alleles having the most associated TCRs and HLA-C alleles having the fewest. A later analysis found that most CMV-associated TCR beta chains appeared HLA-restricted, with HLA associations seemingly driven largely by CMV exposure. About 15 rarely observed V segments, including chromosome 9 orphons, were excluded from the earlier analysis of about 610 of the donors because counts were too low. While some public TCRs were present in many individuals, most TCR sequences turned up only very rarely across donors. According to a later genetic analysis, donors in an Asian-associated ancestry cluster had fewer N-insertions in productive TCRs than the approximately 710-donor mean. An association between a missense DCLRE1C variant and V-gene and J-gene trimming of TCR beta chains was found in a later genetic analysis and replicated in an independent cohort. A further reported finding was that TCR beta sequences accurately predicted the HLA-A and HLA-B alleles for most subjects in the first cohort.

With regard to this clone: No cognate antigen has been identified for it. Per-nucleotide qualities are absent, and no much larger clonotype sits a single base away.

From V the trimming removes 3 bases and from J it removes 4 bases, while the gene matches leave 4 bases of the junction unaccounted for. The CDR3 numbers 14 residues from cysteine through phenylalanine. The CDR3 DNA has 42 bases and is translated from base 1. The germline V gene yields LGHNA for CDR1 and YNFKEQ for CDR2. In total, fewer than 750 healthy bone marrow donors made up the cohort. At the time of sampling, every cohort member was nominally healthy, though immune exposures that went unrecorded were likely present. The donor was CMV seronegative and was included in the group of 352 seronegative cohort members. A peripheral blood sample was provided by each donor, and peripheral blood mononuclear cells were used for TCR beta sequencing. The Qiagen DNeasy Blood Extraction Kit was used to extract genomic DNA from the blood cell samples.

The sequenced sample consisted of PBMCs. Here the chain combines TRBV4-2 and TRBJ2-7; TRBD2 agrees with 9 junctional bases. This sequence was found in a woman in her twenties or thirties in good health and CMV-seronegative. The CDR3 in this case is CASSQRGGAYEQYF. At the DNA level, the sequence is TGTGCCAGCAGCCAGCGCGGGGGGGCTTACGAGCAGTACTTC.